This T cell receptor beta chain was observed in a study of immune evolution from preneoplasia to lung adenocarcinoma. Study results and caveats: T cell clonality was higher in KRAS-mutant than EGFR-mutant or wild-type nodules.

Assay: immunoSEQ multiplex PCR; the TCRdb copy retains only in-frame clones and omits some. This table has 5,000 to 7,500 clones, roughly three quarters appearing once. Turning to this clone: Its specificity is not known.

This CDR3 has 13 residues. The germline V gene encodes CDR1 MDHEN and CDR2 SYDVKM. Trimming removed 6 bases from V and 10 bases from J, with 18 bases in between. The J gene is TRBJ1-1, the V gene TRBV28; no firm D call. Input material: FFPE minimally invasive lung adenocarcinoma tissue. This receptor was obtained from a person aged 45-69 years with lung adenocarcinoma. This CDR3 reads CASRRNDLPGAFF. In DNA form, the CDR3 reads TGTGCCAGCAGGAGAAACGACCTCCCTGGAGCTTTCTTT.